One TCR beta chain is described in this entry. The antigen remains undetermined. The sample is drawn from a study of T cell repertoires in cytomegalovirus infection. Study-wide context: Well-studied HLA-B-restricted epitopes and recently identified HLA-C-restricted epitopes of CMV were both used in the study. Indicated by public TCR beta signatures were CMV infection and matching HLA type.

There are 12 residues in the CDR3. Trimming took off 5 bases at V and 11 bases at J, with 10 bases between the two ends. Notes on the study in general: Totalled public TCR beta family frequency picked out people who carried CMV plus the relevant HLA. CMV-specific TCR beta clonotypes restricted by HLA-C dominated the ex vivo response.

TCRdb reprocessed the reads with MiXCR, giving one entry per CDR3 protein. The table includes some 500,000 distinct CDR3 sequences, more than 30% detected once. The gene calls are TRBV12-3 or TRBV12-4 and TRBJ1-6; perhaps TRBD1 as D (5 bases). The sequences come from cultured PBMCs, collected from culture after CMV antigen stimulation. This receptor was identified in a human donor in good health (CMV status not recorded). Some clones in this sample may be carry-over from other donors' samples. Here the CDR3 DNA reads TGTGCCAGCAGTCCTGGGACCCCACCCCTCCACTTT. It translates to CASSPGTPPLHF.